A selection of T cell receptor beta chains follows, all from one sample in a study of OX40 agonist ivuxolimab in advanced cancers. Sequencing was performed with immunoSEQ multiplex PCR; in TCRdb, only in-frame clones are kept and a portion is missing. The repertoire holds tens of thousands of clones, 85% seen once, with 2% to 3% in the top ten. Sequenced here: CD4+ or CD8+ T cells sorted from blood, sampled in a trial of the OX40 agonist ivuxolimab. The origin of the receptors is an adult with an advanced solid tumor such as melanoma, head and neck, liver or kidney cancer. The CDR3 runs from the conserved cysteine through the conserved F or W. D genes are given only for firm matches. Clone size is stated in some rows and not others, as once, few, many or a class when expanded.

size,D,J,V,DNA,CDR3
NA,NA,TRBJ1-2,TRBV7-9,TGTGCCAGCAGCTTAGTGGGGGACTATGGCTACACCTTC,CASSLVGDYGYTF
NA,TRBD1,TRBJ1-1,TRBV10-3,TGTGCCATCAGTGAGTCGGAGGTCAGGGGGACTGAAGCTTTCTTT,CAISESEVRGTEAFF
NA,NA,TRBJ2-6,TRBV11-1,TGTGCCAGCAGCCGTGCGGGCCGCTTTGCTGGGGCCAACGTCCTGACTTTC,CASSRAGRFAGANVLTF
NA,TRBD2,TRBJ2-7,TRBV6-5,TGTGCCAGCAGTTACTCCGGACTAGCCTACGAGCAGTACTTC,CASSYSGLAYEQYF
NA,NA,TRBJ2-2,TRBV5-1,TGCGCCAGCAGCCCCGGGGGTGGCACCGGGGAGCTGTTTTTT,CASSPGGGTGELFF
NA,NA,TRBJ1-2,TRBV18,TGTGCCAGCTCACCACAGCCGGAGAACGGCTACACCTTC,CASSPQPENGYTF
NA,NA,TRBJ1-6,TRBV9,TGTGCCAGCAGCGTGGGCAGCAGCTCCTATAATTCACCCCTCCACTTT,CASSVGSSSYNSPLHF
NA,NA,TRBJ2-2,TRBV12-5,TGTGCTAGTGGTCCCTCGCCTGCCGGGGAGCTGTTTTTT,CASGPSPAGELFF
NA,NA,TRBJ1-5,TRBV12-5,TGTGCTAGTGGTTCTGGGGAGGGCAATCAGCCCCAGCATTTT,CASGSGEGNQPQHF
NA,NA,TRBJ1-2,TRBV6-5,TGTGCCAGCAGCCTCGACGGACTCTATGGCTACACCTTC,CASSLDGLYGYTF
NA,TRBD1,TRBJ1-1,TRBV7-9,TGTGCCAGCAGCTTAGTGGGACAGAAGAATACTGAAGCTTTCTTT,CASSLVGQKNTEAFF
NA,NA,TRBJ2-2,TRBV2,TGTGCCAGCAGTGAAAACGGCCCTCCGGACACCGGGGAGCTGTTTTTT,CASSENGPPDTGELFF
NA,TRBD1,TRBJ1-2,TRBV7-6,TGTGCCAGCAGCAATTTCCGGGACAGGGAAACAGCTAACTATGGCTACACCTTC,CASSNFRDRETANYGYTF
few,TRBD2,TRBJ2-1,TRBV5-1,TGCGCCAGCAGCAAGCTTAGCGGGGGGGCCTACAATGAGCAGTTCTTC,CASSKLSGGAYNEQFF
NA,TRBD1,TRBJ1-6,TRBV5-4,TGTGCCAGCAGCCATACAGGACAGGGGTGGAATTCACCCCTCCACTTT,CASSHTGQGWNSPLHF
NA,NA,TRBJ1-6,TRBV30,TGTGCCTGGAGTACAGGACCTAATTCACCCCTCCACTTT,CAWSTGPNSPLHF
NA,NA,TRBJ2-2,TRBV5-1,TGCGCCAGCAGCCAGAGCATCGCCGGCACCGGGGAGCTGTTTTTT,CASSQSIAGTGELFF
NA,NA,TRBJ1-3,TRBV19,TGTGCCAGTAGTATAACCTGGGGGTATTTT,CASSITWGYF
NA,NA,TRBJ2-3,TRBV6-1,TGTGCCAGCCCGAATTGGGGCACAGATACGCAGTATTTT,CASPNWGTDTQYF
NA,NA,TRBJ1-5,TRBV19,TGTGCCAGTGGGACGGGTGGGGGATCCAATCAGCCCCAGCATTTT,CASGTGGGSNQPQHF
NA,NA,TRBJ2-7,TRBV5-5,TGTGCCAGCAGCTTGGGGGCAGCTTACGAGCAGTACTTC,CASSLGAAYEQYF
few,NA,TRBJ2-3,TRBV4-2,TGTGCCAGCAGCCAAGGCGGGGGCCACACAGATACGCAGTATTTT,CASSQGGGHTDTQYF